These T cell receptor beta chains were read from a single sample in a study of T cell responses to AZD1222 COVID-19 vaccine. The table came from immunoSEQ multiplex PCR; TCRdb's copy has only in-frame clones and leaves some out. The data hold roughly 110,000 clones, with about 86% observed a single time. The sequencing used peripheral blood, collected on day 0 of AZD1222 vaccination. The receptors were sampled from an adult in good health. Both conserved end residues are part of each CDR3. A D gene is named only where the DNA matches it firmly. Clone size is given for some rows only: seen once, a few or many times, or a class if the clone is expanded.

J: TRBJ2-3; size: -; V: TRBV29-1; D: -; CDR3: CSIRGGTDTQYF; DNA: TGCAGCATACGCGGGGGCACAGATACGCAGTATTTT
J: TRBJ2-7; size: -; V: TRBV18; D: -; CDR3: CASSPGTSSFSEQYF; DNA: TGTGCCAGCTCCCCGGGGACGAGCTCCTTCTCCGAGCAGTACTTC
J: TRBJ2-2; size: -; V: TRBV10-2; D: TRBD2; CDR3: CASCRAGGPFGTGELFF; DNA: TGCGCCAGCTGTAGGGCGGGGGGGCCGTTTGGGACCGGGGAGCTGTTTTTT
J: TRBJ2-3; size: once; V: TRBV6-5; D: TRBD1; CDR3: CASSLDRGIDTQYF; DNA: TGTGCCAGCAGTTTGGACAGGGGAATAGATACGCAGTATTTT
J: TRBJ2-5; size: -; V: TRBV27; D: TRBD1; CDR3: CASSSLQGAGETQYF; DNA: TGTGCCAGCAGTTCCTTACAGGGGGCAGGGGAGACCCAGTACTTC
J: TRBJ1-5; size: -; V: TRBV5-1; D: TRBD1; CDR3: CASSPGTGDQPQHF; DNA: TGCGCCAGCAGCCCCGGGACAGGGGACCAGCCCCAGCATTTT
J: TRBJ1-6; size: -; V: TRBV7-2; D: -; CDR3: CASSFPGRHNSPLHF; DNA: TGTGCCAGCAGCTTCCCAGGGAGACATAATTCACCCCTCCACTTT
J: TRBJ2-7; size: -; V: TRBV5-1; D: -; CDR3: CASTSGTLDHGYEQYF; DNA: TGCGCCAGCACCTCGGGGACTCTCGACCACGGCTACGAGCAGTACTTC
J: TRBJ1-5; size: -; V: TRBV7-2; D: -; CDR3: CASSPGGGLNQPQHF; DNA: TGTGCCAGCAGCCCCGGGGGGGGCCTTAATCAGCCCCAGCATTTT
J: TRBJ2-5; size: -; V: TRBV3-1/TRBV3-2; D: -; CDR3: CASSQLARETQYF; DNA: TGTGCCAGCAGCCAATTGGCTCGGGAGACCCAGTACTTC
J: TRBJ2-3; size: -; V: TRBV12-5; D: -; CDR3: CASGRGDTQYF; DNA: TGTGCTAGTGGTCGGGGCGATACGCAGTATTTT
J: TRBJ2-5; size: -; V: TRBV19; D: -; CDR3: CASSIDGLRQETQYF; DNA: TGTGCCAGTAGTATAGATGGACTCCGCCAAGAGACCCAGTACTTC
J: TRBJ2-1; size: few; V: TRBV27; D: -; CDR3: CASSLRLGYNEQFF; DNA: TGTGCCAGCAGTTTAAGGCTCGGCTACAATGAGCAGTTCTTC
J: TRBJ2-1; size: few; V: TRBV7-9; D: -; CDR3: CASSLGQGSYNEQFF; DNA: TGTGCCAGCAGCCTGGGACAAGGCTCCTACAATGAGCAGTTCTTC
J: TRBJ1-6; size: -; V: TRBV29-1; D: -; CDR3: CSVATQGRDSPLHF; DNA: TGCAGCGTCGCTACCCAGGGTAGGGATTCACCCCTCCACTTT
J: TRBJ1-3; size: -; V: TRBV7-8; D: -; CDR3: CASSSPAGASGNTIYF; DNA: TGTGCCAGCAGCTCCCCGGCGGGGGCGAGCGGAAACACCATATATTTT
J: TRBJ2-7; size: -; V: TRBV29-1; D: -; CDR3: CSVVSRSYEQYF; DNA: TGCAGCGTTGTCAGCCGTTCCTACGAGCAGTACTTC
J: TRBJ2-6; size: -; V: TRBV15; D: -; CDR3: CATSRQGGANVLTF; DNA: TGTGCCACCAGCAGACAGGGTGGGGCCAACGTCCTGACTTTC
J: TRBJ2-1; size: few; V: TRBV6-5; D: TRBD1; CDR3: CASSYTRTGYNEQFF; DNA: TGTGCCAGCAGTTACACCCGGACAGGGTACAATGAGCAGTTCTTC
J: TRBJ2-1; size: -; V: TRBV23-1; D: -; CDR3: CASSQGSTGNEQFF; DNA: TGCGCCAGCAGTCAGGGTTCTACGGGGAATGAGCAGTTCTTC
J: TRBJ2-1; size: -; V: TRBV7-9; D: -; CDR3: CASSPGRNEQFF; DNA: TGTGCCAGCAGCCCCGGTCGCAATGAGCAGTTCTTC
J: TRBJ1-5; size: -; V: TRBV19; D: -; CDR3: CASSIGPSYSNQPQHF; DNA: TGTGCCAGTAGTATAGGACCCTCTTATAGCAATCAGCCCCAGCATTTT
J: TRBJ1-6; size: -; V: TRBV2; D: -; CDR3: CASETTGPSSYNSPLHF; DNA: TGTGCCAGCGAAACCACGGGACCGAGCTCCTATAATTCACCCCTCCACTTT
J: TRBJ2-2; size: -; V: TRBV19; D: TRBD2; CDR3: CASSIMAGGTGELFF; DNA: TGTGCCAGTAGTATAATGGCGGGGGGGACCGGGGAGCTGTTTTTT
J: TRBJ2-7; size: -; V: TRBV25-1; D: TRBD1; CDR3: CASSAAGTGVYEQYF; DNA: TGTGCCAGCAGTGCAGCCGGGACAGGGGTTTACGAGCAGTACTTC
J: TRBJ1-2; size: -; V: TRBV6-5; D: TRBD1; CDR3: CASSYGAGGYGYTF; DNA: TGTGCCAGCAGTTACGGGGCAGGGGGCTATGGCTACACCTTC
J: TRBJ2-1; size: few; V: TRBV4-2; D: -; CDR3: CASTPGKGGPYNEQFF; DNA: TGTGCCAGCACCCCTGGAAAGGGGGGACCCTACAATGAGCAGTTCTTC
J: TRBJ2-3; size: -; V: TRBV4-3; D: TRBD1; CDR3: CASSPGTGKIADTQYF; DNA: TGCGCCAGCAGTCCAGGGACAGGGAAAATTGCAGATACGCAGTATTTT
J: TRBJ1-4; size: -; V: TRBV19; D: -; CDR3: CASSMSATNEKLFF; DNA: TGTGCCAGTAGTATGTCGGCAACTAATGAAAAACTGTTTTTT
J: TRBJ1-2; size: -; V: TRBV5-4; D: -; CDR3: CASSSIKNYGYTF; DNA: TGTGCCAGCAGCTCGATAAAGAACTATGGCTACACCTTC
J: TRBJ2-1; size: -; V: TRBV5-5; D: TRBD1; CDR3: CASSSAGQAYNEQFF; DNA: TGTGCCAGCAGCAGCGCGGGACAGGCCTACAATGAGCAGTTCTTC
J: TRBJ1-6; size: -; V: TRBV9; D: -; CDR3: CASSVGQYNSPLHF; DNA: TGTGCCAGCAGCGTAGGGCAGTACAATTCACCCCTCCACTTT
J: TRBJ2-1; size: -; V: TRBV28; D: -; CDR3: CASSWVTGSGNEQFF; DNA: TGTGCCAGCAGTTGGGTTACAGGGTCTGGGAATGAGCAGTTCTTC
J: TRBJ2-5; size: once; V: TRBV7-3; D: TRBD1; CDR3: CASSRTGTGGETQYF; DNA: TGTGCCAGCAGTCGGACCGGGACAGGGGGAGAGACCCAGTACTTC
J: TRBJ1-2; size: -; V: TRBV11-2; D: -; CDR3: CASSLGQGGYGYTF; DNA: TGTGCCAGCAGCTTAGGGCAGGGTGGCTATGGCTACACCTTC
J: TRBJ1-1; size: few; V: TRBV2; D: -; CDR3: CASSELTGAEAFF; DNA: TGTGCCAGCAGTGAATTGACAGGCGCCGAAGCTTTCTTT
J: TRBJ2-2; size: -; V: TRBV9; D: -; CDR3: CASSVRSGAGELFF; DNA: TGTGCCAGCAGCGTACGATCTGGCGCCGGGGAGCTGTTTTTT
J: TRBJ1-1; size: -; V: TRBV28; D: -; CDR3: CASSPFWTLADTEAFF; DNA: TGTGCCAGCAGTCCGTTTTGGACCCTAGCGGACACTGAAGCTTTCTTT
J: TRBJ1-2; size: once; V: TRBV11-3; D: -; CDR3: CATPAYYGYTF; DNA: TGTGCCACCCCGGCCTACTATGGCTACACCTTC
J: TRBJ2-3; size: -; V: TRBV7-2; D: -; CDR3: CASSLPGASGTQYF; DNA: TGTGCCAGCAGCTTGCCGGGGGCCTCAGGTACGCAGTATTTT
J: TRBJ2-3; size: -; V: TRBV7-2; D: TRBD1; CDR3: CASGKGATNTQYF; DNA: TGTGCCAGCGGCAAGGGGGCCACGAATACGCAGTATTTT
J: TRBJ2-5; size: -; V: TRBV7-2; D: -; CDR3: CASSRGSQETQYF; DNA: TGTGCCAGCAGTAGGGGTAGTCAAGAGACCCAGTACTTC
J: TRBJ2-5; size: -; V: TRBV6-5; D: TRBD2; CDR3: CASSYSSGGTETQYF; DNA: TGTGCCAGCAGTTACTCGAGCGGGGGTACGGAGACCCAGTACTTC
J: TRBJ2-1; size: -; V: TRBV19; D: -; CDR3: CASRASQGPYNEQFF; DNA: TGTGCCAGTAGGGCCTCGCAGGGCCCCTACAATGAGCAGTTCTTC
J: TRBJ1-2; size: -; V: TRBV19; D: -; CDR3: CASSIVQGSTYGYTF; DNA: TGTGCCAGTAGTATTGTCCAGGGGAGTACCTATGGCTACACCTTC
J: TRBJ1-5; size: -; V: TRBV6-5; D: TRBD1; CDR3: CASRNRGLFNQPQHF; DNA: TGTGCCAGCCGAAACAGGGGTTTATTCAATCAGCCCCAGCATTTT
J: TRBJ1-6; size: -; V: TRBV2; D: -; CDR3: CASSEVGQGNSPLHF; DNA: TGTGCCAGCAGTGAAGTGGGCCAGGGGAATTCACCCCTCCACTTT
J: TRBJ2-7; size: -; V: TRBV29-1; D: -; CDR3: CSAIMVEAYSYEQYF; DNA: TGCAGCGCCATCATGGTTGAAGCTTACTCCTACGAGCAGTACTTC
J: TRBJ2-1; size: -; V: TRBV7-2; D: -; CDR3: CASSSISWAEQFF; DNA: TGTGCCAGCAGCTCAATAAGCTGGGCTGAGCAGTTCTTC
J: TRBJ1-5; size: -; V: TRBV21-1; D: -; CDR3: CASTGTENNQPQHF; DNA: TGTGCCAGCACCGGGACAGAGAACAATCAGCCCCAGCATTTT
J: TRBJ1-4; size: -; V: TRBV30; D: -; CDR3: CAWQGETEKLFF; DNA: TGTGCCTGGCAGGGTGAGACTGAAAAACTGTTTTTT
J: TRBJ1-2; size: few; V: TRBV9; D: -; CDR3: CASSVQTNLGLRYGYTF; DNA: TGTGCCAGCAGCGTTCAGACCAACCTGGGGCTACGTTATGGCTACACCTTC
J: TRBJ2-7; size: -; V: TRBV9; D: -; CDR3: CASSAAEPYEQYF; DNA: TGTGCCAGCAGTGCCGCGGAACCCTACGAGCAGTACTTC